The 25 T cell receptor beta chains below come from one sample, sequenced in a study of technical replicates of blood from several donors. Sequenced by immunoSEQ multiplex PCR; TCRdb stores in-frame clones only, minus some. This table holds 65,000 to 90,000 clones, approximately 94% found once. The specimen was T cells isolated from PBMCs. The receptor source for this set is a human donor in good health.

The V and J genes are TRBV10-3 and TRBJ1-1; D gene unclear. V was shortened by 9 bases and J by 3 bases, with 8 bases between the two germline ends. This CDR3 spans 11 amino acids. In germline, CDR1 is ENHRY, CDR2 SYGVKD. The CDR3 nucleotides read TGTGCCATACTGGAGGACACTGAAGCTTTCTTT. Amino acids: CAILEDTEAFF.

V and J are TRBV6-6 and TRBJ2-7; D is possibly TRBD2 (5 bases). Germline V gene data show CDR1 as MNHNY and CDR2 as SVGAGI (reference sequence). The CDR3 is 15 amino acids. V lost 0 bases, J lost 5 bases, and 14 bases lay in between. The CDR3, as DNA: TGTGCCAGCAGTTACTCGAGGGCCGCTTATGACGAGCAGTACTTC. It translates to CASSYSRAAYDEQYF.

This clone was seen once. V usage is TRBV4-1 and J usage is TRBJ2-5, with 11 bases aligning to TRBD1. This CDR3 contains 17 residues. CDR1 is MGHRA, CDR2 YSYEKL, per germline. After removal of 4 bases from V and 5 bases from J, the junction contained 12 bases not matched to a gene. The CDR3 loop reads CASSPQWTGGEAETQYF. CDR3 DNA: TGCGCCAGCAGCCCACAGTGGACAGGGGGCGAGGCGGAGACCCAGTACTTC.

The rearrangement links TRBV9 to TRBJ1-1; 10 bases fit TRBD1. This CDR3 spans 15 amino acids. CDR1 is SGDLS, CDR2 YYNGEE, per germline. V lost 4 bases to trimming and J lost 4 bases; unmatched junction nucleotides: 7. CDR3 residues: CASSLPGQGFTEAFF. CDR3 bases: TGTGCCAGCAGCTTACCGGGACAGGGGTTCACTGAAGCTTTCTTT. The full variable domain, its missing parts supplied by reference TRBV9 and TRBJ1-1, is DSGVTQTPKHLITATGQRVTLRCSPRSGDLSVYWYQQSLDQGLQFLIQYYNGEERAKGNILERFSAQQFPDLHSELNLSSLELGDSALYFCASSLPGQGFTEAFFGQGTRLTVV.

J is TRBJ1-1 and V is TRBV5-4, with a weak D call TRBD1 (5 bases). The ends were cut back, 3 bases at V and 1 base at J, with 7 bases in the middle. The CDR3 sequence is 13 residues long. The germline V gene encodes CDR1 SGHNT and CDR2 YYREEE (reference sequence). The CDR3 loop reads CASSYGQNTEAFF. CDR3 sequence (DNA): TGTGCCAGCAGCTACGGACAGAACACTGAAGCTTTCTTT.

The chain joins TRBV7-9 to TRBJ2-3; 11 nucleotides match TRBD2. The CDR3 consists of 17 residues. V was clipped by 2 bases and J by 1 base; unmatched bases: 5. Germline CDR1 SEHNR, CDR2 FQNEAQ (reference sequence). The CDR3: CASSLPGGLAGTDTQYF. CDR3 DNA: TGTGCCAGCAGCTTACCCGGGGGACTAGCGGGCACAGATACGCAGTATTTT.

The CDR3 here is CASSVATSGTDTQYF. The CDR3 nucleotides read TGTGCCAGCAGCGTTGCCACTAGCGGGACAGATACGCAGTATTTT. V gene TRBV9 combines with J gene TRBJ2-3; 9 nucleotides match TRBD2. V lost 2 bases and J lost 3; bases outside the gene matches: 4. This CDR3 is built from 15 residues. Germline CDR1 reads SGDLS; CDR2 reads YYNGEE. Using reference TRBV9 and TRBJ2-3 for the parts outside the CDR3, the full variable domain is DSGVTQTPKHLITATGQRVTLRCSPRSGDLSVYWYQQSLDQGLQFLIQYYNGEERAKGNILERFSAQQFPDLHSELNLSSLELGDSALYFCASSVATSGTDTQYFGPGTRLTVL.

This chain connects TRBV1 to TRBJ2-7; the table's D call of TRBD2 was not tested on the DNA. TRBV1 is an annotated pseudogene. The CDR3 runs to 13 residues. CDR3: CTSRRLERHEQYF. CDR3 coding DNA: TGCACCAGCCGGAGACTAGAACGTCACGAGCAGTACTTC.

In its sample, this clone was seen once. V gene TRBV5-1 combines with J gene TRBJ1-5; 7 bases are shared with TRBD1. The germline V gene encodes CDR1 SGHRS and CDR2 YFSETQ. This CDR3 spans 18 amino acids. After removal of 0 bases from V and 0 bases from J, the junction contained 9 bases not matched to a gene. CDR3 amino acids: CASSLARGSLYSNQPQHF. The DNA of the CDR3 is TGCGCCAGCAGCTTGGCCAGGGGGTCCCTATATAGCAATCAGCCCCAGCATTTT.

J is TRBJ1-2 and V is TRBV29-1; possible D gene TRBD1, 6 bases. V lost 6 bases, J lost 8 bases, and 16 bases lay in between. Germline-derived CDR1 and CDR2 are SQVTM and ANQGSEA. The CDR3 is 12 amino acids. Here the CDR3 DNA reads TGCAGCGTACTACAGGGATCGGAAGGCTACACCTTC. It specifies CSVLQGSEGYTF.

This chain connects TRBV27 to TRBJ2-2, with a tentative D call TRBD1 (7 bases). Trimming took off 6 bases at V and 4 bases at J, with 18 bases between the two ends. Germline CDR1 MNHEY, CDR2 SMNVEV (reference sequence). There are 16 residues in the CDR3. Here the CDR3 reads CASSPTEGAVTGELFF. Written as DNA, the CDR3 is TGTGCCAGCAGCCCTACGGAGGGGGCGGTCACCGGGGAGCTGTTTTTT.

CDR3 bases: TGTGCCAGCAGCCTCAGAGGTGCAACTAATGAAAAACTGTTTTTT. Residues: CASSLRGATNEKLFF. The chain has TRBV5-4 and TRBJ1-4; D call uncertain. Trimming removed 4 bases at V and 0 bases at J, with 10 bases between. The CDR3 length is 15 residues. Germline loops: CDR1 SGHNT, CDR2 YYREEE (reference sequence). Together with reference TRBV5-4 and TRBJ1-4, the CDR3 gives the full variable domain: ETGVTQSPTHLIKTRGQQVTLRCSSQSGHNTVSWYQQALGQGPQFIFQYYREEENGRGNFPPRFSGLQFPNYSSELNVNALELDDSALYLCASSLRGATNEKLFFGSGTQLSVL.

The chain's CDR3 is CASSRQGRSNQPQHF. The CDR3, as DNA: TGTGCCAGCAGTCGACAGGGAAGGAGCAATCAGCCCCAGCATTTT. The genes are TRBV6-6 and TRBJ1-5, with TRBD1 matching 7 bases. Germline CDR1 MNHNY, CDR2 SVGAGI (reference sequence). CDR3 size: 15 residues. The trim removed 5 bases at V and 1 base at J, leaving 5 bases unmatched.

This clone was seen once. The chain links TRBV6-1 to TRBJ2-7; D is perhaps TRBD1 (8 bases). Germline CDR1 MNHNS, CDR2 SASEGT. V was trimmed by 6 bases and J by 5 bases, leaving 20 bases between them. This CDR3 contains 15 residues. The CDR3 is CASSYGQGGADEQYF. The DNA for the CDR3 is TGTGCCAGCAGCTATGGACAGGGAGGGGCCGACGAGCAGTACTTC.

The V call is TRBV2, the J call TRBJ2-7; 15 bases line up with TRBD2. Trimming removed 8 bases from V and 6 bases from J; junction bases left unmatched: 2. The CDR3 length is 13 residues. Germline V gives CDR1 SNHLY, CDR2 FYNNEI. The CDR3 loop is CASLGLAGGEQYF. In DNA, the CDR3 is TGTGCCAGCCTGGGACTAGCGGGAGGCGAGCAGTACTTC.

The chain recombines TRBV30 with TRBJ2-1; 10 bases line up with TRBD2. V was clipped by 4 bases and J by 9 bases; unmatched bases: 6. The CDR3 totals 13 residues. Germline-derived CDR1 and CDR2 are GTSNPN and SVGIG (reference sequence). The CDR3: CAWTSGSSGEQFF. CDR3 in DNA: TGTGCCTGGACTAGCGGGAGCAGCGGTGAGCAGTTCTTC.

This rearrangement joins TRBV6-5 to TRBJ2-3, with D possibly TRBD1 on 6 matching bases. Per germline, CDR1 MNHEY and CDR2 SVGAGI. The ends were cut back, 5 bases at V and 8 bases at J, with 11 bases in the middle. This CDR3 spans 12 amino acids. The CDR3 loop reads CASSILGATQYF. CDR3 DNA: TGTGCCAGCAGTATCTTGGGGGCTACGCAGTATTTT.

The chain employs TRBV7-3 and TRBJ2-2; tentative D call: TRBD2 (6 bases). V was shortened by 6 bases and J by 6 bases, with 23 bases between the two germline ends. In germline, CDR1 is SGHTA, CDR2 FQGTGA. The CDR3 runs 17 residues. CDR3 protein: CASSGGARGRNPGELFF. CDR3 DNA sequence: TGTGCCAGCAGTGGAGGGGCGCGGGGACGGAATCCCGGGGAGCTGTTTTTT.

This chain connects TRBV6-1 to TRBJ1-5; no firm D call. Germline values: CDR1 MNHNS, CDR2 SASEGT. V dropped 0 bases and J dropped 7 bases, with 16 bases sitting between them. This CDR3 contains 16 residues. The CDR3 loop reads CASSEAKTINRQPQHF. In DNA, the CDR3 is TGTGCCAGCAGTGAAGCTAAGACAATAAATAGGCAGCCCCAGCATTTT.

This rearrangement joins TRBV28 to TRBJ2-1; the match to TRBD2 covers 7 bases. Germline CDR1 reads MDHEN; CDR2 reads SYDVKM. With V trimmed by 5 bases and J by 9 bases, 13 bases remained unmatched. The CDR3 runs to 15 residues. In DNA, the CDR3 is TGTGCCAGCAGTATTAATAGCGGGCTAGAAAGTGAGCAGTTCTTC. The encoded protein is CASSINSGLESEQFF.

This clone appeared once. The gene calls are TRBV5-1 and TRBJ2-1; 7 bases line up with TRBD2. Germline V lookup: CDR1 SGHRS, CDR2 YFSETQ. The length of the CDR3 is 14 residues. Unmatched junction bases numbered 6, after V lost 5 bases and J lost 4 bases. The CDR3 DNA sequence: TGCGCCAGCAGTCAAGCGGGACCATACAATGAGCAGTTCTTC. It translates to CASSQAGPYNEQFF.

The chain couples TRBV30 to TRBJ2-7, with 12 bases that match TRBD2. The CDR3 covers 15 residues. Germline-derived CDR1 and CDR2 are GTSNPN and SVGIG (reference sequence). Trimming at V came to 2 bases and at J to 3 bases, leaving 5 bases not matched to a gene. Here the CDR3 DNA reads TGTGCCTGGAGTACGACTAGCGGGAGTTTCTACGAGCAGTACTTC. This translates into CAWSTTSGSFYEQYF.

Notes on this clone: The same CDR3 also results from other DNA sequences found in this sample. The chain couples TRBV27 to TRBJ2-7; 9 bases line up with TRBD1. This CDR3 is 14 amino acids long. Germline trimming cut 3 bases from V and 1 base from J; bases unmatched to any gene: 1. Looked up from germline, CDR1 is MNHEY and CDR2 is SMNVEV (reference sequence). CDR3 sequence reads: CASSLGTGSYEQYF. CDR3 DNA: TGTGCCAGCAGTTTGGGGACAGGGTCCTACGAGCAGTACTTC.

The rearrangement joins TRBV25-1 to TRBJ2-5; possibly TRBD2 for D (5 bases). CDR1 and CDR2 (germline): MGHDK, SYGVNS. CDR3 length equals 15 residues. With 4 bases removed from V and 3 bases from J, the gap between germline ends came to 15 bases. The CDR3 DNA sequence: TGTGCCAGCAGTGTCTTAACGGGGAGAGAAGAGACCCAGTACTTC. It yields the protein CASSVLTGREETQYF.

The J gene is TRBJ2-7, the V gene TRBV29-1, with a possible D match to TRBD2 (6 bases). Germline V gene sequence: CDR1 SQVTM, CDR2 ANQGSEA. The CDR3 contains 13 residues. Between the trimmed V and J ends, which lost 1 base and 2 bases, there was a span of 9 bases. The CDR3 protein is CSVEVRGTYEQYF. The CDR3, as DNA: TGCAGCGTTGAAGTGCGGGGAACCTACGAGCAGTACTTC.